The 28 T cell receptor beta chains given below trace back to one sample, sequenced in a study of T cells after yellow fever vaccination. TCRdb reanalysed the 5' RACE reads using MiXCR and keeps one entry per CDR3 protein. The data contain about 350,000 distinct CDR3 sequences, around 8.1% of them singletons. The source material was PBMCs, sampled more than 35 days after the first yellow fever vaccination. The receptors here all came from a man aged 18 to 30 who received the YFV17D yellow fever vaccine.

The chain combines TRBV9 with TRBJ1-2; D gene uncertain. Trimming left V 0 bases short and J 1 base short, with 16 bases between. The CDR3 totals 17 residues. CDR1 SGDLS and CDR2 YYNGEE come from the germline V gene. As DNA, the CDR3 is TGTGCCAGCAGCGTAGTCGCCAGCGACAAGAGTAACTATGGCTACACCTTC. Translating it yields CASSVVASDKSNYGYTF.

V is TRBV23-1 and J is TRBJ2-3; 9 nucleotides match TRBD1. TRBV23-1 is an ORF for which the function is uncertain. The ends lost 6 bases at V and 6 bases at J; junction bases unmatched: 13. The CDR3 runs 16 residues. In DNA, the CDR3 is TGCGCCAGCAGCCGATTGGGGACAGGGAGAGTGGATACGCAGTATTTT. Translation gives CASSRLGTGRVDTQYF.

This clonotype was seen ten or more times. The J gene is TRBJ2-3, the V gene TRBV30, with D possibly matching TRBD2 (5 bases). The CDR3 is 13 amino acids. Germline V CDR1 and CDR2: GTSNPN, SVGIG (reference sequence). The ends were cut back, 2 bases at V and 3 bases at J, with 9 bases in the middle. The CDR3 is CAWSRGMTDTQYF. Here the CDR3 DNA reads TGTGCCTGGAGTCGGGGTATGACAGATACGCAGTATTTT. The full variable domain, with the rest looked up from reference TRBV30 and TRBJ2-3, is SQTIHQWPATLVQPVGSPLSLECTVEGTSNPNLYWYRQAAGRGLQLLFYSVGIGQISSEVPQNLSASRPQDRQFILSSKKLLLSDSGFYLCAWSRGMTDTQYFGPGTRLTVL.

This rearrangement joins TRBV4-2 to TRBJ2-5, with a weak D call TRBD2 (7 bases). V was trimmed by 10 bases and J by 3 bases, leaving 18 bases between them. Germline lookup yields CDR1 LGHNA and CDR2 YNFKEQ. This CDR3 region has 14 residues. CDR3 loop: CAMSPGGIEETQYF. DNA of the CDR3: TGTGCCATGAGCCCGGGGGGCATAGAAGAGACCCAGTACTTC.

This clonotype came up a few times. The chain combines TRBV29-1 with TRBJ1-1; 8 bases line up with TRBD1. V was pared by 0 bases and J by 0 bases, with 6 bases of the junction left unmatched. The germline gives CDR1 SQVTM, CDR2 ANQGSEA. The CDR3 is 16 amino acids. The CDR3 DNA reads TGCAGCGTTGAAGATGTAGGGGGACAGGTGAACACTGAAGCTTTCTTT. It encodes CSVEDVGGQVNTEAFF.

The V gene is TRBV15, the J gene TRBJ1-1; the D is unclear. Germline-derived CDR1 and CDR2 are LNHNV and YYDKDF (reference sequence). Trimming removed 3 bases from V and 5 bases from J, with 22 bases in between. This CDR3 comprises 17 residues. The CDR3 loop is CATSSPIGDLAGTEAFF. The CDR3 DNA sequence: TGTGCCACCAGCAGCCCTATCGGGGATCTGGCTGGGACTGAAGCTTTCTTT.

This clonotype was counted a few times. The rearrangement joins TRBV4-3 to TRBJ1-6; tentatively, D is TRBD1 (6 bases). Trimming shortened V by 2 bases and J by 10 bases, and 9 bases separated the two germline ends. The CDR3 is 13 amino acids. Germline V gives CDR1 LGHNA, CDR2 YSLEER. CDR3 residues: CASSQTTGSPLHF. CDR3 DNA sequence: TGCGCCAGCAGCCAAACGACAGGATCACCCCTCCACTTT.

This clonotype was counted a few times. The CDR3 here is CSARKDSEAFF. CDR3 DNA sequence: TGCAGTGCTAGAAAGGACTCGGAAGCTTTCTTT. The V gene is TRBV20-1, the J gene TRBJ1-1; D gene uncertain. Germline values: CDR1 DFQATT, CDR2 SNEGSKA (reference sequence). This CDR3 has 11 residues. Trimming removed 2 bases at V and 8 bases at J, with 9 bases between.

This clonotype was detected a few times. The chain carries TRBV7-2 and TRBJ2-1; maybe TRBD2 (6 bases). Germline CDR1 is SGHTA and CDR2 is FQGNSA. Trimming took 0 bases from V and 8 from J, leaving 11 bases between them. The CDR3 has 14 residues. The CDR3 loop is CASSLAGGKDEQFF. The CDR3 DNA reads TGTGCCAGCAGCTTAGCCGGGGGAAAAGATGAGCAGTTCTTC.

The chain is built from TRBV10-2 and TRBJ1-1, with D unresolved. Germline V lookup: CDR1 WSHSY, CDR2 SAAADI. The length of the CDR3 is 14 residues. Trimming cost V 6 bases and J 2 bases, with 13 bases left between them. DNA for the CDR3: TGCGCCAGCAGCTCAGGTTTTGTAAACACTGAAGCTTTCTTT. Its translation: CASSSGFVNTEAFF.

There are many counts of this clonotype. The V gene is TRBV25-1, the J gene TRBJ2-7; tentative D call: TRBD2 (6 bases). CDR3 length: 14 residues. V lost 5 bases and J 4 bases, leaving 15 bases between the germline ends. CDR1 and CDR2 (germline): MGHDK, SYGVNS. In DNA form, the CDR3 reads TGTGCCAGCAGTCCACGAGACCGGGGGTACGAGCAGTACTTC. The encoded protein is CASSPRDRGYEQYF.

This clonotype was observed a handful of times. V gene TRBV7-9 combines with J gene TRBJ2-7; 8 bases map to TRBD2. V dropped 5 bases and J dropped 3; count of bases not matched to a gene: 12. CDR3 length equals 16 residues. CDR1 SEHNR and CDR2 FQNEAQ come from the germline V gene (reference sequence). In DNA, the CDR3 is TGTGCCAGCAGCCCTCACCGGACTAGCTTGATCTACGAGCAGTACTTC. This gives the protein CASSPHRTSLIYEQYF.

This clonotype came up many times. The V gene is TRBV7-8, the J gene TRBJ1-5, with D unresolved. V dropped 8 bases and J dropped 1 base, with 6 bases sitting between them. The germline V gene encodes CDR1 SGHVS and CDR2 FQNEAQ. The CDR3 runs to 12 residues. Written as DNA, the CDR3 is TGTGCCAGCGGAGGGAGCAATCAGCCCCAGCATTTT. Translated: CASGGSNQPQHF.

This clonotype was observed at least ten times. V gene TRBV5-1 combines with J gene TRBJ2-1; D not certain. V gave up 2 bases and J gave up 4 bases, with 10 bases separating them. Germline CDR1 reads SGHRS; CDR2 reads YFSETQ. This CDR3 has 14 residues. The CDR3 is CASSFPGAYNEQFF. As DNA, the CDR3 is TGCGCCAGCAGCTTCCCCGGCGCGTACAATGAGCAGTTCTTC.

This chain connects TRBV10-2 to TRBJ2-7, with TRBD2 as a possible D gene (5 bases). V gave up 2 bases and J gave up 2 bases, with 10 bases separating them. The CDR3 totals 14 residues. CDR1 is WSHSY and CDR2 is SAAADI in the germline V gene. This CDR3 reads CASSEEEVAYEQYF. The CDR3 bases are TGCGCCAGCAGTGAGGAGGAGGTAGCCTACGAGCAGTACTTC.

This clonotype has just a few counts. This chain links TRBV5-4 with TRBJ2-1, with 9 bases matching TRBD2. Germline values: CDR1 SGHNT, CDR2 YYREEE (reference sequence). Trimming removed 4 bases from V and 7 bases from J; junction bases left unmatched: 9. The CDR3 spans 15 residues. The CDR3 coding sequence is TGTGCCAGCAGCCCCGCGGGGGGGCAGGGAAATGAGCAGTTCTTC. This sequence encodes CASSPAGGQGNEQFF. The variable domain in full, completed from reference TRBV5-4 and TRBJ2-1, reads ETGVTQSPTHLIKTRGQQVTLRCSSQSGHNTVSWYQQALGQGPQFIFQYYREEENGRGNFPPRFSGLQFPNYSSELNVNALELDDSALYLCASSPAGGQGNEQFFGPGTRLTVL.

This clonotype was seen a handful of times. The V gene is TRBV5-1, the J gene TRBJ1-1; D uncertain. V was trimmed by 0 bases and J by 7 bases, leaving 13 bases between them. Germline values: CDR1 SGHRS, CDR2 YFSETQ. The CDR3 is 14 residues long. This CDR3 is CASSLVGRRGEAFF. The CDR3 bases are TGCGCCAGCAGCTTGGTAGGGAGACGGGGTGAAGCTTTCTTT.

This clonotype was detected only a few times. The chain combines TRBV20-1 with TRBJ1-2; tentative D call: TRBD1 (5 bases). Trimming shortened V by 1 base and J by 5 bases, and 17 bases separated the two germline ends. CDR1 and CDR2 (germline): DFQATT, SNEGSKA (reference sequence). There are 15 residues in the CDR3. CDR3 in amino acids: CSARGPTEGWYGYTF. For the CDR3, the DNA is TGCAGTGCTAGAGGCCCCACGGAGGGGTGGTATGGCTACACCTTC.

This clonotype was detected a few times. The V gene is TRBV7-9, the J gene TRBJ1-6; D unclear. Between the trimmed V and J ends, which lost 3 bases and 14 bases, there was a span of 14 bases. Germline values: CDR1 SEHNR, CDR2 FQNEAQ (reference sequence). The CDR3 runs 13 residues. For the CDR3, the DNA is TGTGCCAGCAGCTTTGGAGGGCGTAGGGCCCTCCACTTT. Residues: CASSFGGRRALHF. Variable domain in full (rest from reference TRBV7-9 and TRBJ1-6): DTGVSQNPRHKITKRGQNVTFRCDPISEHNRLYWYRQTLGQGPEFLTYFQNEAQLEKSRLLSDRFSAERPKGSFSTLEIQRTEQGDSAMYLCASSFGGRRALHFGNGTRLTVT.

The chain recombines TRBV12-3 or TRBV12-4 with TRBJ1-5, with a weak D call TRBD1 (5 bases). The CDR3 is 14 residues long. Deletions cut 2 bases from V and 3 bases from J, with 8 bases between. The CDR3 nucleotides read TGTGCCAGCAGTTTACAGGGCTTCAATCAGCCCCAGCATTTT. It encodes CASSLQGFNQPQHF.

This clonotype was seen at least ten times. The rearrangement joins TRBV7-3 to TRBJ2-5; 13 bases align to TRBD2. The CDR3 runs to 15 residues. With 4 bases clipped from V and 5 bases from J, the junction kept 4 bases outside the gene matches. Germline CDR1 SGHTA, CDR2 FQGTGA. CDR3 amino acids: CASSSTGLAGETQYF. In DNA, the CDR3 is TGTGCCAGCAGCTCCACGGGACTAGCGGGGGAGACCCAGTACTTC.

Ten or more counts support this clonotype. V is TRBV14 and J is TRBJ2-1; 7 nucleotides agree with TRBD2. Trimming removed 5 bases from V and 9 bases from J; junction bases left unmatched: 4. The germline V gene encodes CDR1 SGHDN and CDR2 FVKESK. The CDR3 spans 12 residues. In DNA form, the CDR3 reads TGTGCCAGCAGCTTTAGCGGGCGTGAGCAGTTCTTC. Protein product: CASSFSGREQFF.

This clonotype has at least ten counts. The chain joins TRBV27 to TRBJ2-2; 8 bases match TRBD1. V shed 0 bases and J 6 bases; nucleotides not matched to a gene: 6. The germline V gene has CDR1 MNHEY and CDR2 SMNVEV (reference sequence). The CDR3 sequence is 16 residues long. The CDR3 nucleotides read TGTGCCAGCAGTTTATCGAGACAGGGGTACGCCGGGGAGCTGTTTTTT. Translation gives CASSLSRQGYAGELFF.

This clonotype was found many times. This chain uses TRBV6-1 with TRBJ2-7; TRBD1 matches at 7 bases. The ends lost 5 bases at V and 2 bases at J; junction bases unmatched: 3. The CDR3 has 13 amino acids. CDR1 is MNHNS, CDR2 SASEGT, per germline. The CDR3 loop reads CASSPGQTYEQYV. CDR3 bases: TGTGCCAGCAGTCCGGGACAGACCTACGAGCAGTACGTC.

This rearrangement joins TRBV5-4 to TRBJ2-3; D possibly corresponds to TRBD2 (7 bases). The CDR3 sequence is 16 residues long. V lost 1 base, J lost 2 bases, and 14 bases lay in between. The germline gives CDR1 SGHNT, CDR2 YYREEE (reference sequence). CDR3 sequence reads: CASSLLAGADTDTQYF. The CDR3 nucleotides read TGTGCCAGCAGCTTGTTGGCGGGGGCCGACACAGATACGCAGTATTTT.

This clonotype came up many times. CDR3 coding DNA: TGTGCCAGCAGCCAACAACAGGGGGGGGCTCAGCCCCAGCATTTT. Protein product: CASSQQQGGAQPQHF. The chain couples TRBV12-3 or TRBV12-4 to TRBJ1-5; 8 positions agree with TRBD1. The trim removed 6 bases at V and 6 bases at J, leaving 10 bases unmatched. The CDR3 is 15 amino acids.

The CDR3 DNA is TGCGCCAGCAGCCAATCTGACAGGGACCCCTATGGCTACACCTTC. Amino acid sequence: CASSQSDRDPYGYTF. The chain employs TRBV4-1 and TRBJ1-2, with 7 bases lining up with TRBD1. The V gene end was trimmed by 2 bases and the J gene end by 4 bases; junction bases not matched to a gene: 7. Germline V lookup: CDR1 MGHRA, CDR2 YSYEKL. There are 15 residues in the CDR3.

The chain couples TRBV20-1 to TRBJ2-7; 12 bases align to TRBD2. This CDR3 region has 14 residues. Per the germline V gene, CDR1 is DFQATT and CDR2 is SNEGSKA (reference sequence). The J segment lost 1 base and the V segment lost 5 bases, leaving 3 bases of the junction unmatched. The CDR3 DNA reads as TGCAGTGCTTTGACTAGCGGGGGTTCCTACGAGCAGTACTTC. It encodes CSALTSGGSYEQYF.